These T cell receptor beta chains were read from a single sample in a study of identical twins. TCRdb independently ran MiXCR on the 5' RACE reads; one entry per CDR3 protein. The sample carries 550,000 to 700,000 distinct CDR3 sequences, 7.5% to 10% recorded once. In addition, the sample was reused for a study of yellow fever vaccine responses in identical twins.

The sample consisted of PBMCs. The receptors originated from a woman younger than 30 in good health. The CDR3 runs from the conserved cysteine through the conserved F or W. The D gene is left open where the match is weak. Clone sizes are given selectively: once, few, many, or a class where the clone is expanded.

d_gene,v_gene,j_gene,abundance,CDR3aa,CDR3nt
NA,TRBV27,TRBJ2-5,NA,CASSFLLTKETQYF,TGTGCCAGCAGTTTTCTACTAACGAAAGAGACCCAGTACTTC
TRBD1,TRBV4-1,TRBJ2-5,many,CASSPPGTAQETQYF,TGCGCCAGCAGCCCCCCCGGGACAGCGCAAGAGACCCAGTACTTC
TRBD1,TRBV5-6,TRBJ1-5,few,CASSWNRDRGFSQHF,TGTGCCAGCAGCTGGAACCGGGACAGGGGTTTCTCCCAGCATTTT
NA,TRBV12-3/TRBV12-4,TRBJ1-2,many,CASSPSGVRNYGYTF,TGTGCCAGCAGCCCCAGCGGGGTACGGAACTATGGCTACACCTTC
NA,TRBV28,TRBJ2-7,many,CASSFQGLSSYEQYF,TGTGCCAGCAGTTTCCAGGGCCTCAGCTCCTACGAGCAGTACTTC
TRBD2,TRBV7-6,TRBJ2-5,few,CASSPLAGDVRETQYF,TGTGCCAGCAGTCCTCTAGCGGGAGACGTTCGAGAGACCCAGTACTTC
NA,TRBV7-2,TRBJ2-1,few,CASRYTYNEQFF,TGTGCCAGCAGGTACACCTACAATGAGCAGTTCTTC
NA,TRBV29-1,TRBJ2-7,NA,CSATGTATYEQYF,TGCAGCGCTACCGGGACGGCTACCTACGAGCAGTACTTC
NA,TRBV7-8,TRBJ2-2,many,CASIPSGKGGELFF,TGTGCCAGCATCCCCTCAGGGAAGGGCGGGGAGCTGTTTTTT
TRBD1,TRBV5-4,TRBJ2-7,few,CASSLIGQGSEQYF,TGTGCCAGCAGCTTGATTGGACAGGGGTCTGAGCAGTACTTC
NA,TRBV12-3/TRBV12-4,TRBJ2-3,many,CASSRVRTDTQYF,TGTGCCAGCAGTCGGGTTCGCACAGATACGCAGTATTTT
TRBD2,TRBV4-2,TRBJ2-7,many,CASSLLLEPGLAGVNYEQYF,TGTGCCAGCAGCCTCCTCCTAGAACCGGGACTAGCGGGAGTCAACTACGAGCAGTACTTC
TRBD1,TRBV6-4,TRBJ1-5,many,CASNDRRGQGGNSNQPQHF,TGTGCCAGCAACGACAGAAGAGGACAGGGCGGGAATAGCAATCAGCCCCAGCATTTT
NA,TRBV2,TRBJ2-1,few,CASSEGSGEQFF,TGTGCCAGCAGTGAAGGAAGCGGAGAGCAGTTCTTC
TRBD2,TRBV29-1,TRBJ2-7,NA,CSVEGDPSDERGYEQYF,TGCAGCGTTGAAGGGGATCCCTCTGATGAGCGGGGGTACGAGCAGTACTTC
NA,TRBV12-5,TRBJ1-2,many,CASGFGMTESGYTF,TGTGCTAGTGGTTTTGGAATGACAGAATCTGGCTACACCTTC
NA,TRBV4-3,TRBJ2-1,few,CASSQDIVGDEQFF,TGCGCCAGCAGCCAAGATATCGTGGGCGATGAGCAGTTCTTC
NA,TRBV29-1,TRBJ2-1,NA,CSVGTTRVGEQFF,TGCAGCGTTGGGACGACTCGGGTCGGTGAGCAGTTCTTC
NA,TRBV20-1,TRBJ1-1,many,CSTGQNTEAFF,TGCAGTACCGGACAAAACACTGAAGCTTTCTTT
TRBD1,TRBV11-2,TRBJ2-5,NA,CASSLHPGTGIQETQYF,TGTGCCAGCAGCTTACATCCCGGGACAGGTATTCAAGAGACCCAGTACTTC
TRBD1,TRBV20-1,TRBJ2-3,many,CSARPGTVLLTDTQYF,TGCAGTGCTAGACCCGGGACAGTCTTACTCACAGATACGCAGTATTTT
NA,TRBV20-1,TRBJ2-1,few,CSARDRTTGIYNEQFF,TGCAGTGCTAGAGATAGGACTACCGGGATTTACAATGAGCAGTTCTTC
NA,TRBV3-1,TRBJ2-5,few,CASSQERVGEGETQYF,TGTGCCAGCAGCCAAGAAAGGGTGGGGGAAGGAGAGACCCAGTACTTC
TRBD2,TRBV5-1,TRBJ2-1,few,CASSLGTSGRQNEQFF,TGCGCCAGCAGCTTGGGGACTAGCGGGAGGCAGAATGAGCAGTTCTTC
TRBD2,TRBV6-5,TRBJ2-3,few,CASSYQRTSGRTDTQYF,TGTGCCAGCAGTTACCAGAGGACTAGCGGGAGGACAGATACGCAGTATTTT
TRBD2,TRBV10-3,TRBJ2-3,NA,CAISARSGTSGSSPDTQYF,TGTGCCATCAGTGCGCGTTCCGGGACTAGCGGGAGTAGTCCAGATACGCAGTATTTT
NA,TRBV5-1,TRBJ2-7,many,CASARAEGGSYEQYF,TGCGCCAGCGCTCGGGCCGAGGGTGGCTCCTACGAGCAGTACTTC
TRBD1,TRBV3-1,TRBJ1-5,many,CASSQDRSSNQPQHF,TGTGCCAGCAGTCAGGACAGGTCTAGCAATCAGCCCCAGCATTTT
NA,TRBV5-1,TRBJ2-3,many,CASSSQPGAGDTQYF,TGCGCCAGCAGCTCACAGCCGGGGGCAGGAGATACGCAGTATTTT
TRBD1,TRBV24-1,TRBJ2-5,few,CATSDRQGALAETQYF,TGTGCCACCAGTGATCGACAGGGGGCTTTGGCAGAGACCCAGTACTTC
TRBD1,TRBV20-1,TRBJ2-2,NA,CSAVRIPQAGGQGIHGELFF,TGCAGTGCTGTGCGAATCCCACAGGCGGGGGGACAGGGGATACACGGGGAGCTGTTTTTT
NA,TRBV6-4,TRBJ1-6,NA,CASSDKLGSSPLHF,TGTGCCAGCAGTGATAAGCTCGGGAGTTCACCCCTCCACTTT
TRBD1,TRBV18,TRBJ2-6,many,CASSPRQGSGANVLTF,TGTGCCAGCAGTCCCCGACAGGGTTCTGGGGCCAACGTCCTGACTTTC
TRBD2,TRBV11-1,TRBJ2-7,few,CASRLTSGGDQYSYEQYF,TGTGCCAGCAGATTAACCAGCGGGGGGGATCAGTACTCCTACGAGCAGTACTTC
NA,TRBV5-6,TRBJ2-7,many,CASSVVSEQYF,TGTGCCAGCAGCGTTGTATCCGAGCAGTACTTC
TRBD2,TRBV5-1,TRBJ2-7,few,CASSSAGGIYEQYF,TGCGCCAGCAGCTCAGCGGGGGGGATCTACGAGCAGTACTTC
TRBD2,TRBV29-1,TRBJ2-1,NA,CSVGTSGEQFF,TGCAGCGTTGGAACTAGCGGTGAGCAGTTCTTC
TRBD1,TRBV28,TRBJ2-7,many,CASSPSTGTGSYEQYF,TGTGCCAGCAGTCCCTCAACCGGGACAGGGTCCTACGAGCAGTACTTC
NA,TRBV7-9,TRBJ2-1,NA,CASSLRRVQSGEQFF,TGTGCCAGCAGCCTTAGAAGGGTTCAGTCGGGTGAGCAGTTCTTC
NA,TRBV27,TRBJ2-7,many,CASGDFYEQYF,TGTGCCAGCGGGGATTTTTACGAGCAGTACTTC
NA,TRBV4-3,TRBJ2-3,few,CASSQEGPAGRASTDTQYF,TGCGCCAGCAGCCAAGAAGGCCCTGCGGGTCGGGCGAGCACAGATACGCAGTATTTT